This TCR beta chain was obtained from a study of blood T cell repertoires in COVID-19. Whole-study context: Donors in the United States, Italy and Spain gave samples during acute or convalescent COVID-19. T cells, B-cell-depleted T cells, or PBMCs supplied cDNA or gDNA.

Germline values: CDR1 MDHEN, CDR2 SYDVKM. V was pared by 2 bases and J by 5 bases, with 19 bases between. This CDR3 comprises 17 residues. Methods used by the authors: Using reference gene primer amplification, nucleated cell counts were estimated. The assay was immunoSEQ multiplex PCR, and TCRdb's table has in-frame clones only and misses some. V, J and clone size were drawn from that table, and D and trimming were deduced from the DNA. The table includes around 140,000 clones, just under 90% detected once. The specimen was peripheral blood. The chain recombines TRBV28 with TRBJ1-5; D ambiguous. The clonotype originates from a woman in her 50s with active or convalescent COVID-19. CDR3 nucleotides: TGTGCCAGCAGTTTAAAACTCCACGTTACCTTCCATCAGCCCCAGCATTTT. Its protein is CASSLKLHVTFHQPQHF.